These 7 T cell receptor beta chains share one sample of origin, sequenced in a study of T cell responses to AZD1222 COVID-19 vaccine (dated by TCRdb to the early 2020s). Library creation used the immunoSEQ multiplex PCR assay. TCRdb provides this immuneACCESS table in a form limited to in-frame rearrangements. Some clones are lacking; in checked studies, under half of them reflect an unresolved V gene, and why the rest are absent is not known. This sample comprises some 150,000 clones, 92% of them detected only once. The ten largest clones take up around 4.5% of the sample. Taken with the paper, the label for time point translates to: baseline before first vaccination. The treatment or condition label on this specimen signifies: meningococcal conjugate vaccine given as trial control. The sequencing here drew on peripheral blood, taken on day 0 of MenACWY control vaccination. Every receptor here comes from an adult in good health.

The chain recombines TRBV5-8 with TRBJ1-2, with 8 bases fitting TRBD1. The trim removed 1 base at V and 5 bases at J, leaving 10 bases unmatched. This CDR3 is 16 amino acids long. Germline V gives CDR1 SGHTS, CDR2 YDEGEE. For the CDR3, the DNA is TGTGCCAGCAGCTTGTCATTCCTCCAGGGGGCATATGGCTACACCTTC. Its translation is CASSLSFLQGAYGYTF.

The chain carries TRBV30 and TRBJ2-7; TRBD1 matches 9 bases. Losses at the gene ends were 2 bases for V and 1 base for J; bases not matched to a gene: 3. The CDR3 totals 14 residues. Germline V gene data show CDR1 as GTSNPN and CDR2 as SVGIG (reference sequence). The CDR3 is CAWSLGTGSYEQYF. CDR3 nucleotide sequence: TGTGCCTGGAGTTTGGGGACAGGGTCCTACGAGCAGTACTTC. The variable domain in full, completed from reference TRBV30 and TRBJ2-7, reads SQTIHQWPATLVQPVGSPLSLECTVEGTSNPNLYWYRQAAGRGLQLLFYSVGIGQISSEVPQNLSASRPQDRQFILSSKKLLLSDSGFYLCAWSLGTGSYEQYFGPGTRLTVT.

The rearrangement joins TRBV2 to TRBJ1-1, with 10 bases aligning to TRBD1. The CDR3 runs to 16 residues. Germline CDR1 reads SNHLY; CDR2 reads FYNNEI. The ends lost 6 bases at V and 8 bases at J; junction bases unmatched: 15. The CDR3 region is CASSLRQGASVGEAFF. As DNA, the CDR3 is TGTGCCAGCAGCCTCCGACAGGGGGCCTCGGTGGGAGAAGCTTTCTTT.

V and J are TRBV5-1 and TRBJ2-1, with 14 bases aligning to TRBD2. CDR3 length equals 18 residues. CDR1 SGHRS and CDR2 YFSETQ come from the germline V gene. Losses at the gene ends were 4 bases for V and 5 bases for J; bases not matched to a gene: 11. This chain's CDR3 is CASSATGTSGRPHNEQFF. The CDR3 nucleotides read TGCGCCAGCAGCGCAACCGGGACTAGCGGGAGACCCCACAATGAGCAGTTCTTC.

The chain links TRBV9 to TRBJ2-1, with TRBD2 matching over 13 bases. This CDR3 is 18 amino acids long. Germline loops: CDR1 SGDLS, CDR2 YYNGEE. V shed 7 bases, J shed 6 bases, and the junction held 16 bases outside the gene matches. In DNA, the CDR3 is TGTGCCAGCCAGCCTACCCTAGGACTAGCGGGAGCGAGCAATGAGCAGTTCTTC. This codes for CASQPTLGLAGASNEQFF. The full variable domain, in which reference TRBV9 and TRBJ2-1 provide the parts outside the CDR3, is DSGVTQTPKHLITATGQRVTLRCSPRSGDLSVYWYQQSLDQGLQFLIQYYNGEERAKGNILERFSAQQFPDLHSELNLSSLELGDSALYFCASQPTLGLAGASNEQFFGPGTRLTVL.

The CDR3 loop is CASSAGPTGTSGSNEQFF. CDR3 nucleotide sequence: TGTGCCAGCAGCGCAGGGCCTACCGGGACTAGCGGGAGTAATGAGCAGTTCTTC. V usage is TRBV7-2 and J usage is TRBJ2-1, with 14 bases matching TRBD2. Germline loops: CDR1 SGHTA, CDR2 FQGNSA. The CDR3 has 18 amino acids. V lost 5 bases to trimming and J lost 7 bases; unmatched junction nucleotides: 13.

This rearrangement joins TRBV5-4 to TRBJ1-2, with a possible D match to TRBD1 (5 bases). This CDR3 contains 14 residues. Trimming stripped 0 bases from V and 3 bases from J, with 9 bases between. The germline V gene encodes CDR1 SGHNT and CDR2 YYREEE (reference sequence). The CDR3 loop is CASSLGGTHYGYTF. The CDR3 region has the DNA TGTGCCAGCAGCTTGGGGGGGACCCACTATGGCTACACCTTC.